These 12 T cell receptor beta chains were sequenced from one sample in a study of blood T cell repertoires in COVID-19. The method was immunoSEQ multiplex PCR; TCRdb's version includes in-frame clones alone and lacks a portion of them. This sample has around 180,000 clones, with 80% to 85% found just once. Sequencing input: peripheral blood. The receptors derive from a woman aged 80 or over with COVID-19, enrolled during active disease.

The V gene is TRBV9, the J gene TRBJ2-1; 10 bases agree with TRBD2. Looked up from germline, CDR1 is SGDLS and CDR2 is YYNGEE. The V segment lost 0 bases and the J segment 0 bases; nucleotides outside the gene matches: 3. The CDR3 is made up of 17 amino acids. The CDR3 protein is CASSVGLAGNSYNEQFF. The CDR3 DNA follows: TGTGCCAGCAGCGTAGGACTAGCGGGCAACTCCTACAATGAGCAGTTCTTC. The full variable domain, in which reference TRBV9 and TRBJ2-1 provide the parts outside the CDR3, is DSGVTQTPKHLITATGQRVTLRCSPRSGDLSVYWYQQSLDQGLQFLIQYYNGEERAKGNILERFSAQQFPDLHSELNLSSLELGDSALYFCASSVGLAGNSYNEQFFGPGTRLTVL.

The chain carries TRBV11-2 and TRBJ2-7, with D maybe TRBD1 (5 bases). The V end lost 1 base, the J end lost 5 bases, and 9 bases lay between the germline ends. CDR1 is SGHAT and CDR2 is FQNNGV in the germline V gene. This CDR3 is 13 amino acids long. Here the CDR3 DNA reads TGTGCCAGCAGCTTAGGCAGGGTTAACGAGCAGTACTTC. It codes for CASSLGRVNEQYF.

This sequence joins TRBV5-1 and TRBJ2-5; 8 bases are a match to TRBD1. Trimming at V came to 4 bases and at J to 1 base, leaving 3 bases not matched to a gene. This CDR3 is 14 amino acids long. Germline V gene lookup returns CDR1 SGHRS and CDR2 YFSETQ. CDR3 sequence (DNA): TGCGCCAGCAGCAAGGACAGGGCCCAAGAGACCCAGTACTTC. It encodes CASSKDRAQETQYF.

The chain links TRBV30 to TRBJ1-1; TRBD1 matches at 7 bases. CDR3 length equals 14 residues. Germline assignment: CDR1 GTSNPN and CDR2 SVGIG (reference sequence). V trimming: 3 bases; J trimming: 3 bases; junction bases outside the gene matches: 7. DNA of the CDR3: TGTGCCTGGAGGGGGCGCAGGGGGGACACTGAAGCTTTCTTT. The encoded protein is CAWRGRRGDTEAFF.

V and J are TRBV18 and TRBJ1-1, with D unclear. Germline CDR1 is KGHSH and CDR2 is LQKENI. Trimming stripped 5 bases from V and 4 bases from J, with 5 bases between. The CDR3 runs to 11 residues. The CDR3: CASSGLTEAFF. The CDR3 region has the DNA TGTGCCAGCTCAGGGCTCACTGAAGCTTTCTTT.

The gene calls are TRBV7-8 and TRBJ1-1; no reliable D call. The V and J ends lost 0 bases and 5 bases respectively, with 13 bases between them. Germline V lookup: CDR1 SGHVS, CDR2 FQNEAQ. This CDR3 has 15 amino acids. The CDR3 DNA follows: TGTGCCAGCAGCTTAGCTGGGGAGAGGAGAACTGAAGCTTTCTTT. Translated: CASSLAGERRTEAFF.

V is TRBV7-9 and J is TRBJ2-7; TRBD1 agrees at 7 bases. Germline CDR1 reads SEHNR; CDR2 reads FQNEAQ (reference sequence). This CDR3 is built from 15 residues. After removal of 5 bases from V and 3 bases from J, the junction contained 10 bases not matched to a gene. This CDR3 reads CASSPLPGQNYEQYF. The CDR3 bases are TGTGCCAGCAGCCCCCTACCGGGACAGAACTACGAGCAGTACTTC. Complete variable domain (other parts from reference TRBV7-9 and TRBJ2-7): DTGVSQNPRHKITKRGQNVTFRCDPISEHNRLYWYRQTLGQGPEFLTYFQNEAQLEKSRLLSDRFSAERPKGSFSTLEIQRTEQGDSAMYLCASSPLPGQNYEQYFGPGTRLTVT.

The CDR3 loop reads CASSQVGGTQYF. Written as DNA, the CDR3 is TGTGCCAGCAGCCAAGTGGGGGGAACCCAGTACTTC. The chain employs TRBV3-1 (or the pseudogene TRBV3-2) and TRBJ2-5, with a tentative D call TRBD2 (6 bases). The ends were cut back, 1 base at V and 8 bases at J, with 8 bases in the middle. Germline V lookup: CDR1 LGHDT, CDR2 YNNKEL (reference sequence). The CDR3 is 12 amino acids.

This chain joins TRBV7-3 and TRBJ2-2; a possible D gene is TRBD1 (6 bases). The length of the CDR3 is 13 residues. Germline V gene data show CDR1 as SGHTA and CDR2 as FQGTGA. Trimming cost V 3 bases and J 6 bases, with 8 bases left between them. This CDR3 is CASSFAGAGELFF. CDR3 nucleotides: TGTGCCAGCAGCTTTGCAGGGGCCGGGGAGCTGTTTTTT.

This rearrangement joins TRBV9 to TRBJ1-4, with 12 bases lining up with TRBD1. The CDR3 has 17 amino acids. The germline CDR1 and CDR2 sequences are SGDLS and YYNGEE. V shed 2 bases, J shed 7 bases, and the junction held 9 bases outside the gene matches. The DNA for the CDR3 is TGTGCCAGCAGCGTTGGGACAGGGGGCTATCTAGGTGAAAAACTGTTTTTT. Translating it yields CASSVGTGGYLGEKLFF.

V is TRBV28 and J is TRBJ1-1, with TRBD1 identical over 10 bases. Germline CDR1 is MDHEN and CDR2 is SYDVKM. V dropped 6 bases and J dropped 5; count of bases not matched to a gene: 9. The CDR3 is 15 residues long. Here the CDR3 DNA reads TGTGCCAGCAGGCGGGACAGGGGTTATGATACTGAAGCTTTCTTT. Its translation is CASRRDRGYDTEAFF.

In its sample, this clone was seen many times. The rearrangement uses TRBV10-3 and TRBJ1-2; a weak D match, TRBD1 (6 bases). V shed 6 bases and J shed 7 bases, with 15 bases lying between them. The CDR3 runs to 13 residues. In germline, CDR1 is ENHRY, CDR2 SYGVKD. This CDR3 is CAISHPGHPGYTF. The CDR3 DNA sequence: TGTGCCATCAGCCACCCGGGACACCCTGGCTACACCTTC.